This T cell receptor (beta chain) is from a study of T cells in Graves' hyperthyroidism and ophthalmopathy. This CDR3 comprises 15 residues. Germline lookup yields CDR1 SGHTA and CDR2 FQGNSA. J gave up 2 bases and V 3 bases, and 6 bases lay outside the gene matches. Whole-study findings and limits: A model of 13 V-J features distinguished ophthalmopathy from stable hyperthyroidism.

Stable hyperthyroidism: no ophthalmopathy progression over 18 months of follow-up. Patients were aged 18 to 65, had disease duration under 2 months, and had newly diagnosed hyperthyroidism. Clinical symptoms, serum thyroxine and TRAb, thyroid ultrasound and orbital computed tomography were used for the diagnoses. What was amplified from RNA transcripts were TCR beta CDR3 regions. TCR CDR3 underwent first-round RT-PCR with the HTBI primer set. TCRdb itself ran the multiplex PCR reads through MiXCR, one entry per CDR3 protein. The sample lists hundreds of thousands of distinct CDR3 sequences; around a third were seen once. On this clonotype itself: Its antigen remains unknown.

J is TRBJ2-7 and V is TRBV7-2, with 8 bases aligning to TRBD2. Material for sequencing was blood. This clonotype originated in a middle-aged woman with Graves' hyperthyroidism. The CDR3 region is CASSFESSGAYEQYF. CDR3 DNA sequence: TGTGCCAGCAGCTTTGAGAGTAGCGGGGCCTACGAGCAGTACTTC.